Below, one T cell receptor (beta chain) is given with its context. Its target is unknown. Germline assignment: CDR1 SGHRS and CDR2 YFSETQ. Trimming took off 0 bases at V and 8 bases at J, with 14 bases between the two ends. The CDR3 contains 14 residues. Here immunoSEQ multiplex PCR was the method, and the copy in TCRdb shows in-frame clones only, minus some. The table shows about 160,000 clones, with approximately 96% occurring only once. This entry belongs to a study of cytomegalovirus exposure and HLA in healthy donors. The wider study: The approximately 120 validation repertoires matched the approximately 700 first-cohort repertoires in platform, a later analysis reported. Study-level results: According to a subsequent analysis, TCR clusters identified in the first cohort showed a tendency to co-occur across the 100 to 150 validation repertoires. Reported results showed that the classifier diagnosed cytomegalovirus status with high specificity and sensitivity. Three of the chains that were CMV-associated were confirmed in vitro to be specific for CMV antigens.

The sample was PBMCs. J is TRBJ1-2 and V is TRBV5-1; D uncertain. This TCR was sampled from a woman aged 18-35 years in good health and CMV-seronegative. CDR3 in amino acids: CASSLGQFSRGYTF. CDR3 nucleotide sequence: TGCGCCAGCAGCTTGGGGCAGTTCTCTCGAGGCTACACCTTC.